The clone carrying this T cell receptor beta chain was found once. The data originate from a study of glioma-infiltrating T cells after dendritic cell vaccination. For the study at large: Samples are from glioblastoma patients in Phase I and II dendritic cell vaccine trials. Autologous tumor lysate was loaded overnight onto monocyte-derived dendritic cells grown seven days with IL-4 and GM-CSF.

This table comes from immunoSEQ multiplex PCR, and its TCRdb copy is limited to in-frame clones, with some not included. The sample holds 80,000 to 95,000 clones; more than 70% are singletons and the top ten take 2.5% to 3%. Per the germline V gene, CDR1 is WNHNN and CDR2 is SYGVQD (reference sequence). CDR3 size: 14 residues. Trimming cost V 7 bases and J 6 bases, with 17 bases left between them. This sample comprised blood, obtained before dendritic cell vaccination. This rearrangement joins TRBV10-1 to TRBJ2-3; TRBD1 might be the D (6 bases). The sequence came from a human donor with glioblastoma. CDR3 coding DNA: TGCGCCAGCAAGGGGGATTTCCCTCGGGATACGCAGTATTTT. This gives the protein CASKGDFPRDTQYF.